The text below deals with one T cell receptor (beta chain). Exclusion criteria comprised uncontrolled infection, other autoimmune disease, pregnancy or lactation. There were TCR beta CDR3 regions amplified from RNA transcripts. The TCR CDR3 was amplified in a first-round RT-PCR using the HTBI primer set. TCRdb re-derived calls from the multiplex PCR reads in MiXCR, one entry per CDR3 protein. This sample carries 540,000 or so distinct CDR3 sequences, about 15% of them seen once, and the ten largest clones take under 8%. This record belongs to a study of T cells in Graves' hyperthyroidism and ophthalmopathy. Germline loops: CDR1 SQVTM, CDR2 ANQGSEA. V shed 5 bases and J shed 7 bases, with 12 bases lying between them. This CDR3 spans 13 amino acids.

Sequenced material: blood. V gene TRBV29-1 combines with J gene TRBJ1-6; possibly TRBD1 for D (6 bases). This TCR was sampled from a woman aged 25 to 39 with Graves' hyperthyroidism. The CDR3, as DNA: TGCAGCGTTACTACAGGGAGCAATTCACCCCTCCACTTT. Translating it yields CSVTTGSNSPLHF.